The 9 T cell receptor beta chains below come from one sample, sequenced in a study of blood T cell repertoires in COVID-19. Only in-frame clones appear in the TCRdb table, and some are missing; sequencing was by immunoSEQ multiplex PCR. The sample lists some 190,000 clones; roughly 82% were seen once. The sample was peripheral blood. Source of these receptors: a woman aged 55-75 years with COVID-19, enrolled during active disease.

The CDR3 region is CASSSLGQGEQFF. The CDR3 DNA is TGTGCCAGCAGCTCCCTTGGACAGGGTGAGCAGTTCTTC. V is TRBV7-2 and J is TRBJ2-1; 8 nucleotides align to TRBD1. Germline CDR1 SGHTA, CDR2 FQGNSA. With V trimmed by 4 bases and J by 9 bases, 5 bases remained unmatched. The CDR3 extends over 13 amino acids.

The rearrangement links TRBV5-6 to TRBJ2-7; the match to TRBD1 covers 8 bases. The J segment lost 6 bases and the V segment lost 0 bases, leaving 5 bases of the junction unmatched. Germline V CDR1 and CDR2: SGHDT, YYEEEE. The CDR3 totals 14 residues. This CDR3 reads CASSLETGAAEQYF. CDR3 in DNA: TGTGCCAGCAGCTTGGAGACAGGGGCCGCCGAGCAGTACTTC. Looking up the rest from reference TRBV5-6 and TRBJ2-7 gives the full variable domain: DAGVTQSPTHLIKTRGQQVTLRCSPKSGHDTVSWYQQALGQGPQFIFQYYEEEERQRGNFPDRFSGHQFPNYSSELNVNALLLGDSALYLCASSLETGAAEQYFGPGTRLTVT.

CDR3 sequence reads: CAITSDQPQHF. In DNA form, the CDR3 reads TGTGCCATAACGAGTGATCAGCCCCAGCATTTT. V gene TRBV9 combines with J gene TRBJ1-5; D gene uncertain. The V end was cut by 9 bases, the J end by 5 bases, with 9 bases between. CDR1 is SGDLS and CDR2 is YYNGEE in the germline V gene. This CDR3 contains 11 residues.

The sample holds one count of this clone. V is TRBV6-6 and J is TRBJ1-3, with D uncertain. Trimming took off 2 bases at V and 7 bases at J, with 9 bases between the two ends. Per germline, CDR1 MNHNY and CDR2 SVGAGI (reference sequence). CDR3 length: 13 residues. CDR3 loop: CASSYGQENTIYF. The CDR3 DNA follows: TGTGCCAGCAGTTACGGGCAAGAGAACACCATATATTTT.

The genes are TRBV2 and TRBJ1-1, with 9 bases that match TRBD1. Germline CDR1 reads SNHLY; CDR2 reads FYNNEI. Trimming took 4 bases from V and 4 from J; bases not matched to a gene: 7. This CDR3 region has 15 residues. In DNA, the CDR3 is TGTGCCAGCAGTGCCTTAACAGGGGGCGGCACTGAAGCTTTCTTT. It is translated as CASSALTGGGTEAFF.

This chain uses TRBV3-1 (or the pseudogene TRBV3-2) with TRBJ2-5; maybe TRBD2 (6 bases). The ends were cut back, 0 bases at V and 4 bases at J, with 15 bases in the middle. The CDR3 consists of 16 residues. Germline assignment: CDR1 LGHDT and CDR2 YNNKEL (reference sequence). The CDR3 bases are TGTGCCAGCAGCCAAGAACAGGACTACCAAGGAGAGACCCAGTACTTC. Translating gives CASSQEQDYQGETQYF.

This clone is a singleton in its sample. V is TRBV7-3 and J is TRBJ2-2; 14 nucleotides align to TRBD2. J lost 7 bases, V lost 5 bases, and 6 bases had no gene match. This CDR3 has 16 amino acids. Per germline, CDR1 SGHTA and CDR2 FQGTGA. The chain's CDR3 is CASSVGLAGGVGELFF. CDR3 in DNA: TGTGCCAGCAGCGTAGGACTAGCGGGAGGAGTCGGGGAGCTGTTTTTT.

This clone was seen once. The chain employs TRBV23-1 and TRBJ2-6; TRBD2 might be the D (5 bases). TRBV23-1 is given ORF status, its function remaining uncertain. V lost 6 bases, J lost 0 bases, and 12 bases lay in between. There are 16 residues in the CDR3. CDR3 DNA sequence: TGCGCCAGCAGGGGAGAAGCAGTCTCTGGGGCCAACGTCCTGACTTTC. Protein product: CASRGEAVSGANVLTF.

V and J are TRBV28 and TRBJ2-5; TRBD1 aligns across 9 bases. The germline CDR1 and CDR2 sequences are MDHEN and SYDVKM. This CDR3 is 15 amino acids long. With 6 bases clipped from V and 2 bases from J, the junction kept 7 bases outside the gene matches. The CDR3 here is CASSEDRGRQETQYF. CDR3 in DNA: TGTGCCAGCAGCGAGGACAGGGGAAGGCAAGAGACCCAGTACTTC.